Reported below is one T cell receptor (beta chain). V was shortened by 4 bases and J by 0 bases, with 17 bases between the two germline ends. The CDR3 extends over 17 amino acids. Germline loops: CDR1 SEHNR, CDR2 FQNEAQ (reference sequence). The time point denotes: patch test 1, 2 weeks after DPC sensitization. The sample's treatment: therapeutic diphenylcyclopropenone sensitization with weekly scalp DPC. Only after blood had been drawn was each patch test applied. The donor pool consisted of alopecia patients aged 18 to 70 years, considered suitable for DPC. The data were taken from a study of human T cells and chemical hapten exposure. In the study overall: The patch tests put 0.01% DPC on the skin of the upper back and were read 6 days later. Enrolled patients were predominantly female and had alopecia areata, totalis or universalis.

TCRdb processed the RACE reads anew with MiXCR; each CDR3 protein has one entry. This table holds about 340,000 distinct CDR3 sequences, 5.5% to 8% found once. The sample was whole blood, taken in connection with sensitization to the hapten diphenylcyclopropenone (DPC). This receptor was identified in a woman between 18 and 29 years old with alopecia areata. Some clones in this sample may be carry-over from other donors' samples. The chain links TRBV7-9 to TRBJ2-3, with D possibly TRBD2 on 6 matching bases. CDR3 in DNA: TGTGCCAGCAGCTCCTTTTTGGCGGGGATTAGCACAGATACGCAGTATTTT. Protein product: CASSSFLAGISTDTQYF.